The sequence of this TCR beta chain was determined in a study of blood T cell repertoires in COVID-19. In the study overall: The origin of the acute and convalescent COVID-19 samples was the United States, Italy and Spain. The analysed material was cDNA or gDNA that came from T cells, B-cell-depleted T cells, or PBMCs.

The CDR3 has 16 residues. The trim removed 0 bases at V and 0 bases at J, leaving 6 bases unmatched. The V gene's germline CDR1 is SGHRS and CDR2 YFSETQ. Per the original data handling: Amplification of reference gene primers was used by the study to estimate nucleated cell counts. Profiling relied on immunoSEQ multiplex PCR, and the TCRdb table lists in-frame clones only, not all of them. The DNA was the basis for D and trimming; V, J and clone size are from that table. The sample contains around 60,000 clones, over 75% of which appear only once. The sequence derives from a man aged 80 or over with acute or convalescent COVID-19. V and J are TRBV5-1 and TRBJ2-7, with 7 bases aligning to TRBD2. The sequencing input was peripheral blood. CDR3 protein: CASSLASGVNSYEQYF. As DNA, the CDR3 is TGCGCCAGCAGCTTGGCCAGCGGGGTAAACTCCTACGAGCAGTACTTC. Drawing the rest from reference TRBV5-1 and TRBJ2-7, the complete variable domain is KAGVTQTPRYLIKTRGQQVTLSCSPISGHRSVSWYQQTPGQGLQFLFEYFSETQRNKGNFPGRFSGRQFSNSRSEMNVSTLELGDSALYLCASSLASGVNSYEQYFGPGTRLTVT.